A single sample is the source of the 3 T cell receptor beta chains below, sequenced in a study of cytomegalovirus exposure and HLA in healthy donors. With 60 Vbeta and 13 Jbeta primers, the PCR was carried out. Sequencing was performed with immunoSEQ multiplex PCR; in TCRdb, only in-frame clones are kept and a portion is missing. The data show about 36,000 clones, with roughly two thirds seen just once and around 7% held by the top ten. Source material: PBMCs. The receptor source for this set is a young man in good health and CMV-seronegative.

The chain recombines TRBV5-4 with TRBJ1-2, with D tentatively TRBD1 (6 bases). The CDR3 contains 15 residues. Germline-derived CDR1 and CDR2 are SGHNT and YYREEE (reference sequence). V shed 4 bases and J shed 7 bases, with 20 bases lying between them. The DNA for the CDR3 is TGTGCCAGCAGCCCGGGAGGGGGGGCCGGTGGTGGCTACACCTTC. This sequence encodes CASSPGGGAGGGYTF. Complete variable domain (other parts from reference TRBV5-4 and TRBJ1-2): ETGVTQSPTHLIKTRGQQVTLRCSSQSGHNTVSWYQQALGQGPQFIFQYYREEENGRGNFPPRFSGLQFPNYSSELNVNALELDDSALYLCASSPGGGAGGGYTFGSGTRLTVV.

This clone was found once. CDR3 nucleotide sequence: TGCGCCAGCAGCCCTCAATCTCGGACAGGTAGCTACACCTTC. Encoded protein: CASSPQSRTGSYTF. The chain uses TRBV5-1 and TRBJ1-2, with 7 bases matching TRBD1. V shed 4 bases, J shed 9 bases, and the junction held 12 bases outside the gene matches. The CDR3 covers 14 residues. The germline gives CDR1 SGHRS, CDR2 YFSETQ.

V and J are TRBV15 and TRBJ2-7; 8 nucleotides line up with TRBD1. The CDR3 length is 15 residues. J was trimmed by 0 bases and V by 0 bases; bases with no gene match: 1. Germline lookup yields CDR1 LNHNV and CDR2 YYDKDF (reference sequence). The CDR3 DNA follows: TGTGCCACCAGCAGAGATACAGGGGGCTCCTACGAGCAGTACTTC. Protein product: CATSRDTGGSYEQYF.